These 30 T cell receptor beta chains originate from one sample sequenced in a study of shared clonotypes between healthy human individuals. The table came from immunoSEQ multiplex PCR; TCRdb's copy has only in-frame clones and leaves some out. The sample has under 1,100,000 clones, approximately 68% seen once; the top ten hold nearly 1.5%. The sample comprised memory CD4+ T cells sorted from blood. This sample's subset: CD45RA-negative fraction. These receptors were collected from a man younger than 30 in good health.

Details on this clone: This clone may be a read error of a much larger clone one base away. The rearrangement uses TRBV7-9 and TRBJ2-3, with D perhaps TRBD1 or TRBD2 (5 bases each). Germline assignment: CDR1 SEHNR and CDR2 FQNEAQ (reference sequence). The CDR3 loop spans 14 amino acids. V shed 1 base and J shed 2 bases, with 7 bases lying between them. CDR3 sequence: CASSLEGTTDTQYF. In DNA form, the CDR3 reads TGTGCCAGCAGCTTAGAGGGGACCACAGATACGCAGTATTTT.

The chain combines TRBV6-5 with TRBJ2-5, with 10 positions matching TRBD1. V trimming: 4 bases; J trimming: 2 bases; junction bases outside the gene matches: 4. The germline CDR1 and CDR2 sequences are MNHEY and SVGAGI. This CDR3 contains 15 residues. This CDR3 is CASSFGTGVQETQYF. The CDR3 DNA is TGTGCCAGCAGTTTCGGGACAGGGGTACAAGAGACCCAGTACTTC.

The genes are TRBV28 and TRBJ1-1; D is unresolved. Trimming removed 6 bases from V and 7 bases from J, with 9 bases in between. The germline V gene encodes CDR1 MDHEN and CDR2 SYDVKM. This CDR3 spans 11 amino acids. The CDR3 DNA is TGTGCCAGCAGACGGACTGATGAAGCTTTCTTT. This gives the protein CASRRTDEAFF. The full variable domain, in which reference TRBV28 and TRBJ1-1 provide the parts outside the CDR3, is DVKVTQSSRYLVKRTGEKVFLECVQDMDHENMFWYRQDPGLGLRLIYFSYDVKMKEKGDIPEGYSVSREKKERFSLILESASTNQTSMYLCASRRTDEAFFGQGTRLTVV.

This clone was detected a few times. The V gene is TRBV2, the J gene TRBJ1-4, with TRBD1 matching 8 bases. The germline CDR1 and CDR2 sequences are SNHLY and FYNNEI. This CDR3 has 12 residues. V shed 5 bases, J shed 8 bases, and the junction held 1 base outside the gene matches. CDR3 residues: CASSRDREKLFF. The CDR3 nucleotides are TGTGCCAGCAGTAGGGACAGGGAAAAACTGTTTTTT.

This clone is a singleton in its sample. The chain has TRBV18 and TRBJ2-5; 13 bases map to TRBD2. The CDR3 totals 18 residues. V trimming: 2 bases; J trimming: 4 bases; junction bases outside the gene matches: 10. Germline V CDR1 and CDR2: KGHSH, LQKENI. The DNA of the CDR3 is TGTGCCAGCTCACCAGGACTAGCGGGAGTCTGGGAGGGAGAGACCCAGTACTTC. The encoded protein is CASSPGLAGVWEGETQYF. The whole variable domain, remainder taken from reference TRBV18 and TRBJ2-5, is NAGVMQNPRHLVRRRGQEARLRCSPMKGHSHVYWYRQLPEEGLKFMVYLQKENIIDESGMPKERFSAEFPKEGPSILRIQQVVRGDSAAYFCASSPGLAGVWEGETQYFGPGTRLLVL.

The chain is built from TRBV30 and TRBJ2-1, with D tentatively TRBD1 (6 bases). Germline loops: CDR1 GTSNPN, CDR2 SVGIG (reference sequence). This CDR3 contains 12 residues. Trimming pared 4 bases from V and 4 bases from J, leaving 8 bases between. As DNA, the CDR3 is TGTGCCTGGACAGGGGATTACAATGAGCAGTTCTTC. Translation: CAWTGDYNEQFF.

The chain carries TRBV11-1 and TRBJ2-3; D not resolved. The germline gives CDR1 SGHAT, CDR2 FQDESV (reference sequence). The CDR3 sequence is 13 residues long. V was trimmed by 2 bases and J by 2 bases, leaving 5 bases between them. In DNA form, the CDR3 reads TGTGCCAGCAGCTTAAGAGCCACAGATACGCAGTATTTT. Encoded protein: CASSLRATDTQYF.

The J gene is TRBJ2-5, the V gene TRBV6-1, with TRBD1 as a possible D gene (5 bases). Trimming removed 7 bases from V and 5 bases from J, with 17 bases in between. In germline, CDR1 is MNHNS, CDR2 SASEGT. This CDR3 has 14 amino acids. CDR3 sequence: CASTGHLPPETQYF. For the CDR3, the DNA is TGTGCCAGCACCGGACACCTACCCCCCGAGACCCAGTACTTC.

This chain uses TRBV9 with TRBJ2-2; TRBD1 matches 8 bases. The V and J ends lost 2 bases and 4 bases, in that order; junction bases with no gene match: 7. The CDR3 length is 16 residues. CDR1 is SGDLS, CDR2 YYNGEE, per germline. The CDR3 here is CASSVGQVKGTGELFF. The CDR3 DNA reads as TGTGCCAGCAGCGTGGGACAGGTAAAGGGCACCGGGGAGCTGTTTTTT.

Details on this clone: The same CDR3 is also encoded by other DNA sequences in this sample. The gene calls are TRBV5-1 and TRBJ1-4; D is perhaps TRBD1 (6 bases). Germline-derived CDR1 and CDR2 are SGHRS and YFSETQ. This CDR3 is 13 amino acids long. The V end lost 2 bases, the J end lost 5 bases, and 7 bases lay between the germline ends. This CDR3 is CASSLGQNEKLFF. DNA of the CDR3: TGCGCCAGCAGCTTAGGACAGAATGAAAAACTGTTTTTT.

V is TRBV5-1 and J is TRBJ1-6, with 9 bases identical to TRBD1. The CDR3 length is 14 residues. Trimming cost V 1 base and J 8 bases; bases outside gene matches: 1. The V gene's germline CDR1 is SGHRS and CDR2 YFSETQ. The CDR3 sequence is CASSLRDRDSPLHF. DNA for the CDR3: TGCGCCAGCAGCTTGAGGGACAGGGATTCACCCCTCCACTTT.

About this clone itself: Other DNA variants within this sample encode the same CDR3. The chain links TRBV5-1 to TRBJ1-1; 7 bases are shared with TRBD1. This CDR3 region has 14 residues. The junction had 4 bases not matched to a gene; V was cut back by 4 bases and J by 1 base. The V gene's germline CDR1 is SGHRS and CDR2 YFSETQ. CDR3 amino acids: CASSLRTGNTEAFF. The CDR3 DNA is TGCGCCAGCAGCCTCCGGACAGGGAACACTGAAGCTTTCTTT.

On this clone: This CDR3 is also generated by other DNA sequences in the sample. The genes are TRBV27 and TRBJ1-2, with TRBD1 as a possible D gene (6 bases). This CDR3 is built from 11 residues. Trimming left V 4 bases short and J 8 bases short, with 8 bases between. Germline V lookup: CDR1 MNHEY, CDR2 SMNVEV (reference sequence). DNA for the CDR3: TGTGCCAGCAGTTCGGGGGGCGGCTACACCTTC. Its protein is CASSSGGGYTF.

This chain uses TRBV5-5 with TRBJ1-5; possible D gene TRBD1, 6 bases. Trimming removed 4 bases from V and 6 bases from J, with 14 bases in between. CDR1 SGHKS and CDR2 YYEKEE come from the germline V gene (reference sequence). The length of the CDR3 is 14 residues. CDR3 DNA sequence: TGTGCCAGCAGCCCCGTGGGGGGCAGTCAGCCCCAGCATTTT. Translation gives CASSPVGGSQPQHF. Full variable domain (outside the CDR3, taken from reference TRBV5-5 and TRBJ1-5): DAGVTQSPTHLIKTRGQQVTLRCSPISGHKSVSWYQQVLGQGPQFIFQYYEKEERGRGNFPDRFSARQFPNYSSELNVNALLLGDSALYLCASSPVGGSQPQHFGDGTRLSIL.

This clone was recorded only once. This chain links TRBV10-3 with TRBJ1-6, with 9 nucleotides matching TRBD1. The length of the CDR3 is 15 residues. The junction had 6 bases not matched to a gene; V was cut back by 5 bases and J by 7 bases. Germline lookup yields CDR1 ENHRY and CDR2 SYGVKD. The CDR3 DNA follows: TGTGCCATCAGTCAAACAGGGGGCGGAAATTCACCCCTCCACTTT. This codes for CAISQTGGGNSPLHF.

V gene TRBV7-9 combines with J gene TRBJ2-2; perhaps TRBD2 as D (6 bases). Trimming took 1 base from V and 4 from J, leaving 16 bases between them. Germline CDR1 reads SEHNR; CDR2 reads FQNEAQ (reference sequence). The CDR3 has 17 residues. This CDR3 reads CASSLGLRLDPTGELFF. Written as DNA, the CDR3 is TGTGCCAGCAGCTTAGGTTTAAGACTAGACCCCACCGGGGAGCTGTTTTTT.

This chain uses TRBV5-1 with TRBJ2-4, with D hard to call. Between the trimmed V and J ends, which lost 0 bases and 0 bases, there was a span of 10 bases. The germline gives CDR1 SGHRS, CDR2 YFSETQ. The CDR3 totals 16 residues. The CDR3 here is CASSLDLFLAKNIQYF. DNA for the CDR3: TGCGCCAGCAGCTTGGATCTGTTCCTAGCCAAAAACATTCAGTACTTC.

This CDR3 reads CASRTDRVRNSPLHF. CDR3 in DNA: TGCGCCAGCAGGACGGACAGGGTCCGAAATTCACCCCTCCACTTT. The chain combines TRBV10-2 with TRBJ1-6; TRBD1 matches 8 bases. Trimming took 6 bases from V and 7 from J; bases not matched to a gene: 8. This CDR3 region has 15 residues. Germline lookup yields CDR1 WSHSY and CDR2 SAAADI.

CDR3 in DNA: TGTGCCAGCAGCCCCTCGTACCAAGAGACCCAGTACTTC. Translated, it gives CASSPSYQETQYF. The rearrangement joins TRBV27 to TRBJ2-5, with no clear D. V was shortened by 6 bases and J by 0 bases, with 8 bases between the two germline ends. In germline, CDR1 is MNHEY, CDR2 SMNVEV (reference sequence). The CDR3 length is 13 residues.

The CDR3 protein is CASSAVLRRTSGGTHYNEQFF. In nucleotides, the CDR3 is TGTGCCAGCAGCGCCGTGTTAAGAAGAACTAGCGGGGGGACACACTACAATGAGCAGTTCTTC. This chain joins TRBV7-6 and TRBJ2-1; 12 bases fit TRBD2. Trimming took 5 bases from V and 3 from J; bases not matched to a gene: 20. This CDR3 is 21 amino acids long. Germline CDR1 SGHVS, CDR2 FNYEAQ.

A single count supports this clone. The chain carries TRBV10-3 and TRBJ2-3; 7 bases map to TRBD1. Germline V gene data show CDR1 as ENHRY and CDR2 as SYGVKD. This CDR3 comprises 16 residues. Losses at the gene ends were 4 bases for V and 1 base for J; bases not matched to a gene: 8. The CDR3 here is CAISGQGQSRTDTQYF. The CDR3 DNA reads TGTGCCATCAGTGGACAGGGACAATCCCGCACAGATACGCAGTATTTT.

The chain carries TRBV7-2 and TRBJ2-5; 8 bases match TRBD2. The germline V gene encodes CDR1 SGHTA and CDR2 FQGNSA. V lost 6 bases and J lost 5; bases outside the gene matches: 11. This CDR3 spans 15 amino acids. CDR3 protein: CASSSRTSSTETQYF. CDR3 DNA: TGTGCCAGCAGTTCTAGGACTAGCAGTACGGAGACCCAGTACTTC.

The genes are TRBV6-1 and TRBJ2-3; 9 nucleotides match TRBD1. Trimming removed 8 bases from V and 7 bases from J; junction bases left unmatched: 13. Germline V gene sequence: CDR1 MNHNS, CDR2 SASEGT. The CDR3 totals 15 residues. DNA of the CDR3: TGTGCCAGCTCTGGGAGGGACAGGGTTTTGAATACGCAGTATTTT. It yields the protein CASSGRDRVLNTQYF.

This chain uses TRBV5-1 with TRBJ1-6, with 9 bases identical to TRBD1. This CDR3 has 15 amino acids. Germline lookup yields CDR1 SGHRS and CDR2 YFSETQ. After removal of 4 bases from V and 9 bases from J, the junction contained 8 bases not matched to a gene. The CDR3: CASSRRDRDLSPLHF. The CDR3 region has the DNA TGCGCCAGCAGCCGCCGGGACAGGGATCTTTCACCCCTCCACTTT.

This chain joins TRBV6-4 and TRBJ2-3; 12 bases match TRBD2. The CDR3 length is 15 residues. The J segment lost 5 bases and the V segment lost 6 bases, leaving 6 bases of the junction unmatched. Germline values: CDR1 MRHNA, CDR2 SNTAGT. The CDR3 protein is CASSPSGGAGDTQYF. The CDR3 nucleotides read TGTGCCAGCAGCCCTAGCGGGGGGGCGGGAGATACGCAGTATTTT.

The V gene is TRBV18, the J gene TRBJ2-2; D is tentatively TRBD1 or TRBD2 (5 bases each). The V gene's germline CDR1 is KGHSH and CDR2 LQKENI. This CDR3 has 15 amino acids. The germline V and J ends were trimmed by 3 bases and 9 bases, with 17 bases remaining between them. The CDR3 protein is CASSPRDGGQRELFF. CDR3 sequence (DNA): TGTGCCAGCTCACCCCGGGACGGCGGTCAGAGGGAGCTGTTTTTT.

This clone was found once. The J gene is TRBJ2-2, the V gene TRBV30, with 8 nucleotides matching TRBD2. The germline V gene has CDR1 GTSNPN and CDR2 SVGIG (reference sequence). V trimming: 4 bases; J trimming: 0 bases; junction bases outside the gene matches: 16. The CDR3 contains 19 residues. In DNA, the CDR3 is TGTGCCTGGACCAAACGGACGGCTAGCGGGTATGCGAACACCGGGGAGCTGTTTTTT. This gives the protein CAWTKRTASGYANTGELFF.

This clone turned up a few times. The gene calls are TRBV6-5 and TRBJ1-5; D possibly corresponds to TRBD1 (5 bases). Looked up from germline, CDR1 is MNHEY and CDR2 is SVGAGI. Trimming stripped 6 bases from V and 1 base from J, with 13 bases between. This CDR3 spans 15 amino acids. The CDR3 DNA sequence: TGTGCCAGCAGAAGGGACCGCGAGAGCAATCAGCCCCAGCATTTT. It is translated as CASRRDRESNQPQHF.

This clone is a singleton in its sample. This chain uses TRBV27 with TRBJ1-4; TRBD1 might be the D (5 bases). V dropped 3 bases and J dropped 2 bases, with 16 bases sitting between them. The CDR3 sequence is 17 residues long. Germline V CDR1 and CDR2: MNHEY, SMNVEV (reference sequence). DNA of the CDR3: TGTGCCAGCAGTTTCTCCTCCTTGGGGGTGACTAATGAAAAACTGTTTTTT. It codes for CASSFSSLGVTNEKLFF.

V is TRBV4-1 and J is TRBJ1-2; maybe TRBD1 (5 bases). The germline gives CDR1 MGHRA, CDR2 YSYEKL. The V gene lost 6 bases and the J gene lost 2 bases, with 13 bases spanning the gap. The CDR3 runs 14 residues. CDR3 DNA sequence: TGCGCCAGCAGTCAGGCGGAGGGGAACTATGGCTACACCTTC. It specifies CASSQAEGNYGYTF.